A selection of T cell receptor beta chains follows, all from one sample in a study of cytomegalovirus exposure and HLA in healthy donors. Assay used: immunoSEQ multiplex PCR; TCRdb lists only in-frame clones, some missing. The sample carries about 130,000 clones, about four fifths recorded once. Sequences were obtained from PBMCs. These receptors originate from a male donor in good health and CMV-seropositive. Both conserved end residues are trimmed from each CDR3.

v_call	j_call	cdr3_aa
TRBV14	TRBJ1-3	ASSQGQFSGNTIY
TRBV7-9	TRBJ2-7	ASSSSRLGQNSYEQY
TRBV28	TRBJ2-7	ASSPGERASYEQY
TRBV27	TRBJ2-2	ATRAGITGELF
TRBV6-1	TRBJ1-2	ASSPRPSYGYT
TRBV6-6	TRBJ1-5	ASSRTVNQPQH
TRBV19	TRBJ1-1	ASSTFRSPGEAF
TRBV6-1	TRBJ1-5	ASSVFAQGQPQH
TRBV7-8	TRBJ2-5	ASSSAGTGHGEQY
TRBV7-9	TRBJ2-1	ASSLSGLGHFYNEQF
TRBV7-3	TRBJ2-2	ASSYRGGELF
TRBV11-2	TRBJ2-3	ASSLGGGRSTDTQY
TRBV14	TRBJ2-2	ASSISGELF
TRBV7-3	TRBJ1-1	ASSLIPVNTEAF
TRBV18	TRBJ2-1	ASSPRGLAGGDEQF
TRBV13	TRBJ2-1	ASSTGQGPHNEQF
TRBV11-3	TRBJ2-1	ASSLGTGGNRDEQF
TRBV4-3	TRBJ2-4	ASSQHLALGNIQY
TRBV27	TRBJ2-7	ASSFGQGNEQY
TRBV11-3	TRBJ2-7	ASSSTGVSYEQY
TRBV11-2	TRBJ2-3	ASSPFHSDTQY
TRBV28	TRBJ2-4	ASSQRVRVGQY
TRBV28	TRBJ2-3	ASSPGTWNTQY
TRBV5-5	TRBJ2-1	ASSLAGESSEQF
TRBV7-2	TRBJ1-4	ASSLRQGVEKLF
TRBV7-9	TRBJ1-3	SRASGNTIY
TRBV7-9	TRBJ2-5	SSSLRLIRVETQY
TRBV7-9	TRBJ2-5	SSSNGPRDREETQY
TRBV29-1	TRBJ2-3	SPSVGVTDTQY
TRBV4-3	TRBJ2-7	ASSPRWASGPYEQY